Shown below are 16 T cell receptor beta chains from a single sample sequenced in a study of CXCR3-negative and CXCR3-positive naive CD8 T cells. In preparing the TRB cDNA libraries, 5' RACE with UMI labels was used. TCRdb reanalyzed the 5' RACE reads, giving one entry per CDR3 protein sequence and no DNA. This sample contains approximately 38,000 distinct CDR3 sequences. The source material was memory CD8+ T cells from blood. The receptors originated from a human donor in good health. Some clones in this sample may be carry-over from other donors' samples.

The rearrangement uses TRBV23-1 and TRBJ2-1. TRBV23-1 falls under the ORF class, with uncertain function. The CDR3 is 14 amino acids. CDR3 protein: CASSQSGLDDEQFF.

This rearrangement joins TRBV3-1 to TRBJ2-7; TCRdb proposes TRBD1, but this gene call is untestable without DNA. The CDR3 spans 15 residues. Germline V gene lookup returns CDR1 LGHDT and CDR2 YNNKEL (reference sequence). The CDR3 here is CASSLQSGGSYEQYF.

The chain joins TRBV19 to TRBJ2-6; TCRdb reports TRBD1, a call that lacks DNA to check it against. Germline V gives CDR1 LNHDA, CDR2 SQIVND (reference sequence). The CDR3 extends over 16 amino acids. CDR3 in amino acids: CASTFNRVSGANVLTF.

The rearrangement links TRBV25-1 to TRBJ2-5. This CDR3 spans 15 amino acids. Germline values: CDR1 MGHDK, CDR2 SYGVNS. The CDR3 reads CASSEWHASQETQYF.

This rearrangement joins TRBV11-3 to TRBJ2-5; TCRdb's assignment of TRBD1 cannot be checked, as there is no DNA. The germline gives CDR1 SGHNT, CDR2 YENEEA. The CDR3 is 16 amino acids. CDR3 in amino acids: CASSQAGRGLQETQYF.

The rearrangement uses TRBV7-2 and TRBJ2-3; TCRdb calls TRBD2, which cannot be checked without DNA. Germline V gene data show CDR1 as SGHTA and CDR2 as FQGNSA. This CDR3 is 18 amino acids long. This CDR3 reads CASSPRRLAGPSTDTQYF.

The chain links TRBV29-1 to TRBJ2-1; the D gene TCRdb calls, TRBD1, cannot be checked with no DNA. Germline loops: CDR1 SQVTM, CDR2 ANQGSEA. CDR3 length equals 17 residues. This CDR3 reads CSVEGEFRGMGYNEQFF.

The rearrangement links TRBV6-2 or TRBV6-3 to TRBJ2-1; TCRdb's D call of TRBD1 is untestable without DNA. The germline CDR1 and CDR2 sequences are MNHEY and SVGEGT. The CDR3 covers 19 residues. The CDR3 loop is CASSLSAGQGLLRIGEQFF.

The CDR3 reads CSVDLGYTIYF. The V and J genes are TRBV29-1 and TRBJ1-3. This CDR3 has 11 residues. The V gene's germline CDR1 is SQVTM and CDR2 ANQGSEA.

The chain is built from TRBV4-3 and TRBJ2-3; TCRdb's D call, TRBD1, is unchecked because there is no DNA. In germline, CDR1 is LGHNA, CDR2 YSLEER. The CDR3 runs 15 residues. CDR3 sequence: CASGQDGLPGQGKYF.

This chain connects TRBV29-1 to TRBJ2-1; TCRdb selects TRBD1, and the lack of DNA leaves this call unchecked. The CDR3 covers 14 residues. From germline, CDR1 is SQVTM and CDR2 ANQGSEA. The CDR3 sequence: CSVEPGTGSHEQFF.

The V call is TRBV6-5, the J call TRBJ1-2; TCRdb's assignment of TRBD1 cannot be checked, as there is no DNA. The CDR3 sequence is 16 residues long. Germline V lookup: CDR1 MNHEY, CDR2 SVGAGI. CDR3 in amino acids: CASSSRGGQVLGGYTF.

The CDR3 protein is CASSLEGGHYEQYF. The genes are TRBV7-2 and TRBJ2-7; TCRdb's assignment of TRBD1 cannot be checked, as there is no DNA. This CDR3 comprises 14 residues. Germline-derived CDR1 and CDR2 are SGHTA and FQGNSA.

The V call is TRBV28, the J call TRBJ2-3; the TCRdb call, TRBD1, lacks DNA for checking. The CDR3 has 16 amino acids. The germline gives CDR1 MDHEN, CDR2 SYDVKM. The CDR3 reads CASSLLSGQGSPLQYF.

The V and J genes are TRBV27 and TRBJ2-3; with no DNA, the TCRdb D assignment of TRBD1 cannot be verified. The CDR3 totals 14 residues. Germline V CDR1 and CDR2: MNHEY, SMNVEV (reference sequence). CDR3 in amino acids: CASHRTGGTDTQYF.

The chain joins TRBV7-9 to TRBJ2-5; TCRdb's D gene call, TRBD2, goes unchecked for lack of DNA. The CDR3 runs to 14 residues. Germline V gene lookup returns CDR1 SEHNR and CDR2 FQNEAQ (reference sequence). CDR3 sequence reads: CASSSGTSSETQYF.